Presented here are 26 T cell receptor beta chains from one specimen sequenced in a study of shared T cell receptors in the human thymus. Sequenced by immunoSEQ multiplex PCR; TCRdb stores in-frame clones only, minus some. The sample carries under 700,000 clones, about 80% recorded once. The same data also contributed to another study, on human thymus T cells.

The sequencing input was thymocytes. These receptors came from a boy in the first two years of life with a congenital heart defect.

The rearrangement uses TRBV5-1 and TRBJ1-1, with D possibly matching TRBD1 (6 bases). Between the trimmed V and J ends, which lost 0 bases and 6 bases, there was a span of 27 bases. Germline CDR1 is SGHRS and CDR2 is YFSETQ. The CDR3 has 19 residues. The CDR3 protein is CASSLGDRLRAGEVAEAFF. As DNA, the CDR3 is TGCGCCAGCAGCTTGGGAGACAGGCTCAGGGCGGGAGAGGTGGCTGAAGCTTTCTTT.

The chain is built from TRBV2 and TRBJ1-5; 8 bases agree with TRBD1. Germline CDR1 reads SNHLY; CDR2 reads FYNNEI. The junction had 1 base not matched to a gene; V was cut back by 2 bases and J by 4 bases. CDR3 length: 14 residues. The CDR3 DNA reads TGTGCCAGCAGTGAAAACAGGGGGAATCAGCCCCAGCATTTT. Translating gives CASSENRGNQPQHF.

On this clone: The identical CDR3 is also encoded by other nucleotide sequences in the sample. The gene calls are TRBV28 and TRBJ2-7; 10 bases match TRBD1. V shed 6 bases, J shed 3 bases, and the junction held 5 bases outside the gene matches. This CDR3 comprises 14 residues. Germline values: CDR1 MDHEN, CDR2 SYDVKM. The CDR3 sequence: CASSPRDRGYEQYF. Here the CDR3 DNA reads TGTGCCAGCAGCCCCCGGGACAGGGGCTACGAGCAGTACTTC.

This chain connects TRBV29-1 to TRBJ2-1; TRBD2 aligns across 7 bases. CDR1 SQVTM and CDR2 ANQGSEA come from the germline V gene. Losses at the gene ends were 8 bases for V and 4 bases for J; bases not matched to a gene: 11. This CDR3 spans 14 amino acids. This CDR3 is CSSQVASGYNEQFF. Written as DNA, the CDR3 is TGCAGCTCCCAGGTGGCTAGCGGTTACAATGAGCAGTTCTTC.

V usage is TRBV4-1 and J usage is TRBJ2-3; D possibly corresponds to TRBD2 (7 bases). Between the trimmed V and J ends, which lost 5 bases and 5 bases, there was a span of 20 bases. Germline values: CDR1 MGHRA, CDR2 YSYEKL. The CDR3 spans 16 residues. The CDR3 region has the DNA TGCGCCAGCAGCTCTACCGGCGGGAGCAGGGGAGATACGCAGTATTTT. Residues: CASSSTGGSRGDTQYF.

The chain combines TRBV7-3 with TRBJ2-7, with a weak D call TRBD2 (6 bases). In germline, CDR1 is SGHTA, CDR2 FQGTGA. The ends were cut back, 4 bases at V and 3 bases at J, with 19 bases in the middle. This CDR3 comprises 16 residues. CDR3 protein: CASSSSTGRGFYEQYF. The CDR3 DNA follows: TGTGCCAGCAGCTCCTCCACGGGACGGGGGTTCTACGAGCAGTACTTC.

The chain carries TRBV7-6 and TRBJ2-5, with 13 bases lining up with TRBD2. V shed 8 bases, J shed 4 bases, and the junction held 4 bases outside the gene matches. The V gene's germline CDR1 is SGHVS and CDR2 FNYEAQ. The CDR3 spans 14 residues. The DNA for the CDR3 is TGTGCCAGCTGGACTAGCGGGAGAGGAGAGACCCAGTACTTC. Encoded protein: CASWTSGRGETQYF.

This chain uses TRBV7-2 with TRBJ2-3, with a tentative D call TRBD1 (6 bases). V was cut by 5 bases and J by 0 bases, with 15 bases left in between. Germline V CDR1 and CDR2: SGHTA, FQGNSA. The CDR3 is 16 amino acids. CDR3 nucleotide sequence: TGTGCCAGCAGCCCCCGACAGGTGACTAGCACAGATACGCAGTATTTT. Protein product: CASSPRQVTSTDTQYF.

This clone was detected once. The V gene is TRBV5-6, the J gene TRBJ2-7; TRBD2 aligns across 8 bases. Looked up from germline, CDR1 is SGHDT and CDR2 is YYEEEE. This CDR3 contains 16 residues. V was clipped by 3 bases and J by 2 bases; unmatched bases: 10. The CDR3 sequence: CASSWYKTSGPYEQYF. CDR3 nucleotides: TGTGCCAGCAGCTGGTACAAAACTAGCGGACCCTACGAGCAGTACTTC.

The V call is TRBV5-5, the J call TRBJ2-1, with a possible D match to TRBD1 (6 bases). The CDR3 has 16 amino acids. The germline V gene encodes CDR1 SGHKS and CDR2 YYEKEE (reference sequence). Trimming stripped 3 bases from V and 0 bases from J, with 13 bases between. CDR3 residues: CASSYIGGGSYNEQFF. The DNA for the CDR3 is TGTGCCAGCAGCTATATAGGGGGTGGCTCCTACAATGAGCAGTTCTTC.

This chain connects TRBV12-2 to TRBJ2-7; TRBD2 is taken as the D call from the table, unchecked against the DNA. TRBV12-2 is flagged as a pseudogene. The CDR3 extends over 14 amino acids. In nucleotides, the CDR3 is TGTGCAAGTCGCTTACCTAGACCCCCCTACGAGCAGTACTTC. Translating it yields CASRLPRPPYEQYF.

The genes are TRBV5-4 and TRBJ2-3; 7 bases align to TRBD2. V shed 0 bases, J shed 0 bases, and the junction held 1 base outside the gene matches. Germline V gives CDR1 SGHNT, CDR2 YYREEE (reference sequence). The CDR3 is made up of 15 amino acids. This CDR3 reads CASSLASGSTDTQYF. For the CDR3, the DNA is TGTGCCAGCAGCTTGGCTAGCGGTAGCACAGATACGCAGTATTTT.

This rearrangement joins TRBV27 to TRBJ2-1, with 7 bases identical to TRBD1. J was trimmed by 2 bases and V by 8 bases; bases with no gene match: 15. CDR1 is MNHEY and CDR2 is SMNVEV in the germline V gene (reference sequence). The CDR3 has 17 residues. The CDR3 loop is CASGGPTWDSAYNEQFF. DNA of the CDR3: TGTGCCAGCGGGGGACCAACTTGGGACAGCGCCTACAATGAGCAGTTCTTC.

With respect to this clone: The same CDR3 also results from other DNA sequences found in this sample. The chain is built from TRBV18 and TRBJ2-3; TRBD2 matches 11 bases. Germline CDR1 KGHSH, CDR2 LQKENI. The junction had 5 bases not matched to a gene; V was cut back by 6 bases and J by 3 bases. There are 15 residues in the CDR3. The CDR3 bases are TGTGCCAGCTCTCAGACTAGCGGGGTGACAGATACGCAGTATTTT. It yields the protein CASSQTSGVTDTQYF.

This rearrangement joins TRBV29-1 to TRBJ2-7; 7 bases are shared with TRBD2. V was pared by 7 bases and J by 0 bases, with 9 bases of the junction left unmatched. The germline V gene encodes CDR1 SQVTM and CDR2 ANQGSEA. This CDR3 region has 14 residues. CDR3 DNA sequence: TGCAGCGCTGGGGGGGGGAATGTCTCCTACGAGCAGTACTTC. This gives the protein CSAGGGNVSYEQYF.

The chain couples TRBV4-2 to TRBJ2-7; TRBD2 agrees at 8 bases. This CDR3 has 14 amino acids. Trimming at V came to 1 base and at J to 7 bases, leaving 6 bases not matched to a gene. From germline, CDR1 is LGHNA and CDR2 YNFKEQ. The CDR3 loop is CASSQAGGPGEQYF. The CDR3 bases are TGTGCCAGCAGCCAAGCGGGAGGGCCAGGGGAGCAGTACTTC.

Here the CDR3 reads CASSQPGVGNQPQHF. The CDR3 DNA reads as TGCGCCAGCAGCCAACCAGGGGTGGGGAATCAGCCCCAGCATTTT. V and J are TRBV4-1 and TRBJ1-5; D is perhaps TRBD1 (6 bases). Trimming shortened V by 2 bases and J by 4 bases, and 12 bases separated the two germline ends. Per germline, CDR1 MGHRA and CDR2 YSYEKL. There are 15 residues in the CDR3.

The chain's CDR3 is CATQTGGTLSYEQYF. The CDR3 region has the DNA TGTGCCACCCAAACGGGGGGGACCCTCTCCTACGAGCAGTACTTC. The J gene is TRBJ2-7, the V gene TRBV6-5, with 8 bases aligning to TRBD2. CDR3 length: 15 residues. The junction had 11 bases not matched to a gene; V was cut back by 10 bases and J by 0 bases. Per germline, CDR1 MNHEY and CDR2 SVGAGI.

A few counts support this clone. The gene calls are TRBV25-1 and TRBJ2-5; 9 nucleotides agree with TRBD1. V was clipped by 3 bases and J by 1 base; unmatched bases: 6. This CDR3 spans 16 amino acids. Germline CDR1 reads MGHDK; CDR2 reads SYGVNS. CDR3 residues: CASSDVDRGFQETQYF. Here the CDR3 DNA reads TGTGCCAGCAGTGACGTGGACAGGGGCTTCCAAGAGACCCAGTACTTC.

The gene calls are TRBV7-2 and TRBJ2-6; 9 bases are shared with TRBD2. CDR1 is SGHTA and CDR2 is FQGNSA in the germline V gene. This CDR3 is built from 19 residues. Trimming cost V 1 base and J 0 bases; bases outside gene matches: 7. CDR3 region: CASSLVGGRAPSGANVLTF. CDR3 sequence (DNA): TGTGCCAGCAGCTTAGTCGGCGGGAGGGCCCCCTCTGGGGCCAACGTCCTGACTTTC.

This clone was seen a handful of times. J is TRBJ2-3 and V is TRBV7-8, with 8 bases aligning to TRBD2. The germline V gene has CDR1 SGHVS and CDR2 FQNEAQ. J gave up 0 bases and V 4 bases, and 6 bases lay outside the gene matches. CDR3 size: 16 residues. The chain's CDR3 is CASSSRTSLSTDTQYF. In nucleotides, the CDR3 is TGTGCCAGCAGCTCAAGGACTAGCCTTAGCACAGATACGCAGTATTTT.

The CDR3 loop reads CASSPVRSTYEQYF. CDR3 coding DNA: TGCGCCAGCAGCCCGGTCCGCTCAACCTACGAGCAGTACTTC. The chain joins TRBV4-3 to TRBJ2-7; D remains ambiguous. CDR1 is LGHNA and CDR2 is YSLEER in the germline V gene. Deletions cut 4 bases from V and 2 bases from J, with 12 bases between. The CDR3 totals 14 residues.

V and J are TRBV29-1 and TRBJ2-1; 7 bases line up with TRBD1. This CDR3 comprises 12 residues. Germline V lookup: CDR1 SQVTM, CDR2 ANQGSEA. Trimming cost V 6 bases and J 1 base; bases outside gene matches: 0. CDR3 sequence reads: CSVDRSYNEQFF. Written as DNA, the CDR3 is TGCAGCGTGGACAGGTCCTACAATGAGCAGTTCTTC.

The rearrangement links TRBV14 to TRBJ2-7; no clear D gene. This CDR3 contains 13 residues. The ends were cut back, 5 bases at V and 0 bases at J, with 8 bases in the middle. Germline loops: CDR1 SGHDN, CDR2 FVKESK. CDR3 sequence (DNA): TGTGCCAGCAGCGATGACTCCTCCTACGAGCAGTACTTC. The encoded protein is CASSDDSSYEQYF.

The J gene is TRBJ2-3, the V gene TRBV29-1; TRBD1 might be the D (6 bases). The CDR3 extends over 14 amino acids. Trimming cost V 3 bases and J 2 bases, with 12 bases left between them. Germline CDR1 and CDR2: SQVTM and ANQGSEA. CDR3 protein: CSVDTGIDTDTQYF. Here the CDR3 DNA reads TGCAGCGTTGACACAGGGATAGACACAGATACGCAGTATTTT.

The chain links TRBV30 to TRBJ1-1, with D possibly matching TRBD1 (5 bases). CDR1 GTSNPN and CDR2 SVGIG come from the germline V gene (reference sequence). Trimming removed 6 bases at V and 3 bases at J, with 11 bases between. CDR3 length: 12 amino acids. The CDR3 sequence is CACRVLDTEAFF. CDR3 DNA: TGTGCCTGCAGGGTGTTGGACACTGAAGCTTTCTTT.